A single sample is the source of the 18 T cell receptor beta chains below, sequenced in a study of blood T cell repertoires in COVID-19. The data were produced by immunoSEQ multiplex PCR, yet TCRdb's version contains in-frame clones alone and is incomplete. The sample lists more than 65,000 clones, around nine tenths occurring once. The sequencing sample was made of peripheral blood. Source of these receptors: a man aged 55 to 70 with acute or convalescent COVID-19.

The gene calls are TRBV6-5 and TRBJ2-1; 9 bases agree with TRBD1. Looked up from germline, CDR1 is MNHEY and CDR2 is SVGAGI. V lost 4 bases to trimming and J lost 8 bases; unmatched junction nucleotides: 12. This CDR3 contains 16 residues. In DNA form, the CDR3 reads TGTGCCAGCAGTTCCTCCTCCGGGACAGGGTACCATGAGCAGTTCTTC. Its translation: CASSSSSGTGYHEQFF.

This clone came up once. This chain uses TRBV7-9 with TRBJ2-5; D possibly corresponds to TRBD2 (5 bases). This CDR3 region has 16 residues. The V gene's germline CDR1 is SEHNR and CDR2 FQNEAQ (reference sequence). The ends were cut back, 5 bases at V and 4 bases at J, with 20 bases in the middle. CDR3: CASSTERGLAGETQYF. The CDR3 nucleotides read TGTGCCAGCAGCACAGAAAGAGGGCTAGCTGGAGAGACCCAGTACTTC. Together with reference TRBV7-9 and TRBJ2-5, the CDR3 gives the full variable domain: DTGVSQNPRHKITKRGQNVTFRCDPISEHNRLYWYRQTLGQGPEFLTYFQNEAQLEKSRLLSDRFSAERPKGSFSTLEIQRTEQGDSAMYLCASSTERGLAGETQYFGPGTRLLVL.

The rearrangement links TRBV21-1 to TRBJ2-1; the table's D call, TRBD2, was not checked against the DNA. TRBV21-1 is flagged as a pseudogene. There are 16 residues in the CDR3. The CDR3 spells CASSAGPGLAYNEQFF. In DNA form, the CDR3 reads TGTGCCAGCAGCGCCGGACCGGGACTAGCCTACAATGAGCAGTTCTTC.

J is TRBJ2-7 and V is TRBV7-2; 10 bases agree with TRBD1. Trimming removed 0 bases from V and 3 bases from J; junction bases left unmatched: 2. CDR1 and CDR2 (germline): SGHTA, FQGNSA. This CDR3 region has 15 residues. Written as DNA, the CDR3 is TGTGCCAGCAGCTTAGCCGGGACAGGGGACTACGAGCAGTACTTC. Its protein product is CASSLAGTGDYEQYF.

This chain links TRBV25-1 with TRBJ2-2; 7 bases agree with TRBD2. CDR1 and CDR2 from the germline V gene are MGHDK and SYGVNS. The CDR3 is made up of 15 amino acids. Germline trimming cut 1 base from V and 5 bases from J; bases unmatched to any gene: 4. Here the CDR3 DNA reads TGTGCCAGCAGTGAATCGGGGGGTATGACCGGGGAGCTGTTTTTT. This sequence encodes CASSESGGMTGELFF.

The chain couples TRBV10-3 to TRBJ1-2, with D possibly TRBD1 on 6 matching bases. The CDR3 totals 14 residues. Germline V CDR1 and CDR2: ENHRY, SYGVKD. V was cut by 2 bases and J by 7 bases, with 14 bases left in between. The CDR3 DNA reads TGTGCCATCAGTGAGGTAACAGGGATTGGTGGCTACACCTTC. Translation: CAISEVTGIGGYTF.

This chain joins TRBV3-1 (or the pseudogene TRBV3-2) and TRBJ1-3; D gene ambiguous. CDR1 is LGHDT and CDR2 is YNNKEL in the germline V gene (reference sequence). Deletions cut 1 base from V and 8 bases from J, with 15 bases between. The CDR3 spans 15 residues. CDR3 in amino acids: CASSQASILGDTIYF. In DNA form, the CDR3 reads TGTGCCAGCAGCCAAGCGTCCATTCTGGGAGACACCATATATTTT.

The chain carries TRBV10-3 and TRBJ1-4; no reliable D call. Germline V lookup: CDR1 ENHRY, CDR2 SYGVKD. The CDR3 length is 16 residues. With 3 bases removed from V and 0 bases from J, the gap between germline ends came to 11 bases. In DNA, the CDR3 is TGTGCCATCAGTGATCGGGAGATGACAACTAATGAAAAACTGTTTTTT. Encoded protein: CAISDREMTTNEKLFF.

In its sample, this clone was seen many times. The chain has TRBV7-2 and TRBJ2-3; 8 bases fit TRBD2. V shed 2 bases and J 3 bases; nucleotides not matched to a gene: 7. Germline CDR1 and CDR2: SGHTA and FQGNSA. The CDR3 length is 16 residues. CDR3 sequence: CASSLSRGGWTDTQYF. In nucleotides, the CDR3 is TGTGCCAGCAGCTTATCACGGGGGGGCTGGACAGATACGCAGTATTTT.

The chain recombines TRBV18 with TRBJ1-5; 7 bases match TRBD1. J lost 2 bases, V lost 4 bases, and 5 bases had no gene match. The germline CDR1 and CDR2 sequences are KGHSH and LQKENI. The CDR3 runs 15 residues. CDR3 nucleotide sequence: TGTGCCAGCTCACAGGGGGCGATCGGCAATCAGCCCCAGCATTTT. Amino acid sequence: CASSQGAIGNQPQHF. Supplemented by reference TRBV18 and TRBJ1-5, the full variable domain reads NAGVMQNPRHLVRRRGQEARLRCSPMKGHSHVYWYRQLPEEGLKFMVYLQKENIIDESGMPKERFSAEFPKEGPSILRIQQVVRGDSAAYFCASSQGAIGNQPQHFGDGTRLSIL.

The rearrangement joins TRBV6-2 or TRBV6-3 to TRBJ1-5; possibly TRBD1 for D (5 bases). This CDR3 is built from 15 residues. Trimming shortened V by 5 bases and J by 5 bases, and 16 bases separated the two germline ends. The germline gives CDR1 MNHEY, CDR2 SVGEGT. The CDR3 is CASSTRQRPDQPQHF. The CDR3 nucleotides read TGTGCCAGCAGTACCAGACAGAGGCCAGATCAGCCCCAGCATTTT.

This chain connects TRBV6-6 to TRBJ2-7, with 11 positions matching TRBD2. The V and J ends lost 7 bases and 3 bases, in that order; junction bases with no gene match: 5. The CDR3 runs to 14 residues. The germline V gene has CDR1 MNHNY and CDR2 SVGAGI (reference sequence). As DNA, the CDR3 is TGTGCCAGCATCCCAGGGACTAGCGGCTACGAGCAGTACTTC. As protein: CASIPGTSGYEQYF.

V gene TRBV5-4 combines with J gene TRBJ2-3; a possible D gene is TRBD1 (6 bases). V lost 4 bases to trimming and J lost 0 bases, with 15 bases between them. Germline CDR1 and CDR2: SGHNT and YYREEE (reference sequence). The CDR3 has 16 residues. CDR3 residues: CASSSRQVRSTDTQYF. For the CDR3, the DNA is TGTGCCAGCAGCAGCCGACAGGTCCGTAGCACAGATACGCAGTATTTT.

As regards this clone: An end of the junction differs from the germline gene, which may be a read error. The chain combines TRBV7-7 with TRBJ2-7; 8 bases agree with TRBD1. Germline-derived CDR1 and CDR2 are SSHAT and FNYEAQ (reference sequence). CDR3 length equals 15 residues. The CDR3 coding sequence is TGTGCTAGCAGCATCAGAGTACAGGGGGGCAGCGAGCAGTACTTC. Translating gives CASSIRVQGGSEQYF.

The rearrangement joins TRBV12-3 or TRBV12-4 to TRBJ2-5; D not resolved. The CDR3 sequence is 13 residues long. V was clipped by 1 base and J by 2 bases, with 5 bases between them. The CDR3 DNA reads as TGTGCCAGCAGTTTAGAACAGCAAGAGACCCAGTACTTC. This gives the protein CASSLEQQETQYF.

This chain connects TRBV3-1 (or the pseudogene TRBV3-2) to TRBJ1-6, with D tentatively TRBD1 (5 bases). The CDR3 totals 13 residues. Germline-derived CDR1 and CDR2 are LGHDT and YNNKEL (reference sequence). Trimming stripped 6 bases from V and 7 bases from J, with 10 bases between. CDR3 sequence (DNA): TGTGCCAGCAGACCCGACAGAAATTCACCCCTCCACTTT. Translated: CASRPDRNSPLHF.

This chain uses TRBV28 with TRBJ1-1; possibly TRBD1 for D (6 bases). Germline CDR1 is MDHEN and CDR2 is SYDVKM. The CDR3 sequence is 14 residues long. Between the trimmed V and J ends, which lost 4 bases and 10 bases, there was a span of 19 bases. This CDR3 reads CASSSSQAGAGAFF. CDR3 nucleotide sequence: TGTGCCAGCAGTTCCTCTCAAGCGGGGGCGGGAGCTTTCTTT.

The chain combines TRBV5-5 with TRBJ2-7; 8 bases are a match to TRBD1. V was clipped by 1 base and J by 5 bases; unmatched bases: 8. CDR1 and CDR2 from the germline V gene are SGHKS and YYEKEE (reference sequence). The length of the CDR3 is 15 residues. Here the CDR3 DNA reads TGTGCCAGCAGCTTGTTAGGACAGGGAAGGGACGAGCAGTACTTC. This sequence encodes CASSLLGQGRDEQYF.